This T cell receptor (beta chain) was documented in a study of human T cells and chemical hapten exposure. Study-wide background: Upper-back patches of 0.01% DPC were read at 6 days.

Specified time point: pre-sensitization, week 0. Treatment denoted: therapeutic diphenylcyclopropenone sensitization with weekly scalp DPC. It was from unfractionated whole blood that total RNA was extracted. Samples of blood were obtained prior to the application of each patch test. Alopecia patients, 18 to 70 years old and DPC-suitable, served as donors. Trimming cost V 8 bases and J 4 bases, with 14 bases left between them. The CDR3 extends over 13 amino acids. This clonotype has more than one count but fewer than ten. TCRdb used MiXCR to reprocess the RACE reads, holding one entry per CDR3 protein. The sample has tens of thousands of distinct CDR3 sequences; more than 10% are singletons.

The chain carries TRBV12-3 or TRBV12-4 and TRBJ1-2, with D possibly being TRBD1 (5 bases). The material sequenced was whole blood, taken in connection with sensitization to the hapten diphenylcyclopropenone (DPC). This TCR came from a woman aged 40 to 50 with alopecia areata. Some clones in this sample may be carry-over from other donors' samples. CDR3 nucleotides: TGTGCCAGCTCCCCAGGCAGGGTCTATGGCTACACCTTC. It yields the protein CASSPGRVYGYTF.